These 12 T cell receptor beta chains originate from one sample sequenced in a study of OX40 agonist ivuxolimab in advanced cancers. Clones were sequenced by immunoSEQ multiplex PCR, and TCRdb holds only the in-frame ones, with some missing. Of fewer than 65,000 clones in the sample, over 80% were seen once. The input for sequencing was CD4+ or CD8+ T cells sorted from blood, taken in a trial of the OX40 agonist ivuxolimab. The receptor source for this set is an adult with an advanced solid tumor such as melanoma, head and neck, liver or kidney cancer.

The rearrangement uses TRBV7-9 and TRBJ1-2; D gene uncertain. The CDR3 runs to 12 residues. Per germline, CDR1 SEHNR and CDR2 FQNEAQ (reference sequence). The V gene lost 7 bases and the J gene lost 8 bases, with 14 bases spanning the gap. This chain's CDR3 is CASTGDTEGYTF. The CDR3 DNA is TGTGCCAGCACCGGAGATACGGAAGGCTACACCTTC.

V gene TRBV28 combines with J gene TRBJ2-7, with a weak D call TRBD1 (6 bases). The CDR3 covers 13 residues. V was pared by 5 bases and J by 3 bases, with 11 bases between. Per the germline V gene, CDR1 is MDHEN and CDR2 is SYDVKM. This CDR3 reads CASSPTDSYEQYV. The DNA for the CDR3 is TGTGCCAGCAGTCCGACGGACAGCTACGAGCAGTACGTC.

This clone has a single count. V usage is TRBV19 and J usage is TRBJ1-1; no clear D gene. Germline V gene sequence: CDR1 LNHDA, CDR2 SQIVND (reference sequence). The CDR3 totals 14 residues. V lost 7 bases to trimming and J lost 0 bases, with 12 bases between them. The CDR3 DNA sequence: TGTGCCAGTACCGTCTCGGGGTTGAACACTGAAGCTTTCTTT. Amino acids: CASTVSGLNTEAFF.

The chain is built from TRBV7-8 and TRBJ2-1, with 14 bases matching TRBD2. The CDR3 covers 15 residues. Germline CDR1 and CDR2: SGHVS and FQNEAQ. V gave up 5 bases and J gave up 6 bases; unmatched junction bases: 3. The CDR3 DNA is TGTGCCAGCAGCGCGGGACTAGCGGGAGCCAATGAGCAGTTCTTC. This sequence encodes CASSAGLAGANEQFF.

This chain joins TRBV27 and TRBJ2-7; D is perhaps TRBD1 (6 bases). Trimming left V 6 bases short and J 1 base short, with 16 bases between. Per germline, CDR1 MNHEY and CDR2 SMNVEV (reference sequence). The CDR3 covers 15 residues. The DNA of the CDR3 is TGTGCCAGCAGAATGGGACAAGACCCATCCTACGAGCAGTACGTC. The encoded protein is CASRMGQDPSYEQYV.

V and J are TRBV9 and TRBJ1-1; D unclear. Between the trimmed V and J ends, which lost 0 bases and 7 bases, there was a span of 7 bases. There are 12 residues in the CDR3. Germline assignment: CDR1 SGDLS and CDR2 YYNGEE. This chain's CDR3 is CASSVGGGEAFF. The CDR3, as DNA: TGTGCCAGCAGCGTAGGAGGCGGTGAAGCTTTCTTT. The full variable domain, its missing parts supplied by reference TRBV9 and TRBJ1-1, is DSGVTQTPKHLITATGQRVTLRCSPRSGDLSVYWYQQSLDQGLQFLIQYYNGEERAKGNILERFSAQQFPDLHSELNLSSLELGDSALYFCASSVGGGEAFFGQGTRLTVV.

This chain connects TRBV9 to TRBJ2-2, with 13 positions matching TRBD2. Looked up from germline, CDR1 is SGDLS and CDR2 is YYNGEE. This CDR3 spans 16 amino acids. Unmatched junction bases numbered 4, after V lost 4 bases and J lost 4 bases. The CDR3 is CASSSGLAGLTGELFF. In DNA, the CDR3 is TGTGCCAGCAGCTCGGGACTAGCGGGGCTCACCGGGGAGCTGTTTTTT.

This chain connects TRBV5-1 to TRBJ2-5; D remains ambiguous. This CDR3 comprises 13 residues. V was shortened by 0 bases and J by 0 bases, with 3 bases between the two germline ends. CDR1 SGHRS and CDR2 YFSETQ come from the germline V gene. The CDR3 protein is CASSLGYQETQYF. DNA of the CDR3: TGCGCCAGCAGCTTGGGGTACCAAGAGACCCAGTACTTC.

J is TRBJ1-1 and V is TRBV5-5; D uncertain. V was cut by 0 bases and J by 7 bases, with 7 bases left in between. This CDR3 is 12 amino acids long. Germline V CDR1 and CDR2: SGHKS, YYEKEE (reference sequence). CDR3 loop: CASSLAGIEAFF. DNA for the CDR3: TGTGCCAGCAGCTTGGCGGGGATTGAAGCTTTCTTT.

The chain employs TRBV7-9 and TRBJ1-1; D uncertain. The CDR3 covers 15 residues. Deletions cut 5 bases from V and 1 base from J, with 14 bases between. Germline lookup yields CDR1 SEHNR and CDR2 FQNEAQ (reference sequence). The CDR3 DNA reads TGTGCCAGCAGCCGGATTGACATCCCGAACACTGAAGCTTTCTTT. Translating gives CASSRIDIPNTEAFF. Complete variable domain (other parts from reference TRBV7-9 and TRBJ1-1): DTGVSQNPRHKITKRGQNVTFRCDPISEHNRLYWYRQTLGQGPEFLTYFQNEAQLEKSRLLSDRFSAERPKGSFSTLEIQRTEQGDSAMYLCASSRIDIPNTEAFFGQGTRLTVV.

The chain links TRBV27 to TRBJ2-1, with D possibly TRBD2 on 5 matching bases. The CDR3 is 16 amino acids. Between the trimmed V and J ends, which lost 4 bases and 9 bases, there was a span of 22 bases. Germline V CDR1 and CDR2: MNHEY, SMNVEV (reference sequence). This CDR3 reads CASSWGLASLLSEQFF. As DNA, the CDR3 is TGTGCCAGCAGTTGGGGTTTAGCGTCACTCCTGAGTGAGCAGTTCTTC.

The chain uses TRBV4-2 and TRBJ2-1; 11 bases align to TRBD2. V shed 0 bases and J 5 bases; nucleotides not matched to a gene: 15. CDR3 size: 20 residues. Per the germline V gene, CDR1 is LGHNA and CDR2 is YNFKEQ. The CDR3 DNA sequence: TGTGCCAGCAGCCAAGATTTCGTCGCTAGCGGGAGGTTTGCTAACAATGAGCAGTTCTTC. It specifies CASSQDFVASGRFANNEQFF.